This T cell receptor beta chain was identified in a study of blood T cell repertoires in COVID-19 (dated by TCRdb to the early 2020s). Broadly, across the study: Samples from collaborators originated in the United States, Italy and Spain and spanned both the acute and convalescent phases of COVID-19. A de-identified subject ID, COVID-19 status, age in years and sex were almost always included in the sample metadata. The dataset comprised deeply sampled blood TCRbeta repertoires from subjects exposed to, actively infected with, or recovered from COVID-19. The material from the prospective study consisted of cDNA or gDNA derived from T cells, B-cell-depleted T cells, or PBMCs. Where HLA class I and class II types were available, the types were taken from metadata supplied by the sample provider, not from assay-based typing. Samples came from the ongoing ImmuneRACE study (first 160 participants) plus 1,254 subjects from 6 global collaborators. The repertoires were released in a freely available public database intended as a resource for research on the immune response to SARS-CoV-2.

In its sample, this clone was seen once. Its antigen is unknown. No base qualities exist here, and no much larger clone lies one base off it. Reading the germline V gene gives CDR1 LGHNA and CDR2 YNFKEQ. The CDR3 numbers 14 residues from cysteine through phenylalanine. Only the CDR3 part of the read is kept: 42 bases, read in frame from the first base. V loses 0 bases of germline sequence and J loses 9 bases, and the interval between the two ends is 15 bases. The paper's findings and limits, for the study overall: Clinical and demographic metadata were provided uncurated, with the amount varying by source and participant.

TCRbeta CDR3 regions were amplified from genomic DNA using the immunoSEQ Assay, a bias-controlled multiplex PCR. Concerning the study's data processing: The number of nucleated cells in each sample was estimated from the amplification of reference gene primers within the assay. Sequence reads were collapsed and filtered to measure the absolute abundance of every unique TCRbeta CDR3 rearrangement. Productive Simpson clonality was computed per sample as the square root of Simpson's diversity index over productive rearrangements. Imported from immuneACCESS, the table was reduced by TCRdb to in-frame sequences with V and J called. These copies leave out some clones; in studies compared against another copy, an unresolved V gene accounts for under half, and the cause of the remainder is not known. The V and J calls and clone size were taken over from that table, and D and trimming were inferred from the DNA. For this sample there are 55,000 to 70,000 clones; over 75% appear just once. 6.9% of the sample belongs to the ten largest clones.

Collaborating institutions collected whole blood in K2EDTA tubes following their own protocols. For TCRbeta analysis, collaborator samples were shipped as frozen whole blood, as isolated PBMCs, or as DNA extracted from either sample type. The chain is assembled from TRBV4-2 and TRBJ2-7, and the D gene may be TRBD2, 6 bases matching. The sequence was obtained from a man aged 60 to 69 with active or convalescent COVID-19. The source material was peripheral blood. In nucleotide form, the sequence is TGTGCCAGCAGCCAAGATTTGTGGCAGGGAGGGCAGTACTTC. It translates as CASSQDLWQGGQYF.